This T cell receptor (beta chain) was sequenced for a study of T cell changes during pregnancy in multiple sclerosis. Germline values: CDR1 SGDLS, CDR2 YYNGEE. Trimming took off 0 bases at V and 2 bases at J, with 13 bases between the two ends. There are 16 residues in the CDR3. Assay used: immunoSEQ multiplex PCR; TCRdb lists only in-frame clones, some missing. The data hold some 110,000 clones, with about 90% observed a single time. The sequence was collected from a female donor with multiple sclerosis, enrolled in a pregnancy study. The gene calls are TRBV9 and TRBJ2-3; the D gene is possibly TRBD2 (6 bases). Sequenced here: peripheral blood, sampled after pregnancy. The CDR3 is CASSVAGAGPTDTQYF. CDR3 DNA: TGTGCCAGCAGCGTAGCTGGGGCGGGGCCCACAGATACGCAGTATTTT.